This note documents a single T cell receptor (beta chain) sequence. Original methodology: Nucleated cell number was recorded as an estimate derived from reference gene primer amplification. Libraries were prepared by immunoSEQ multiplex PCR; TCRdb keeps only in-frame clonotypes and omits some of them. For V, J and clone size, that table is used; D and trimming come from the DNA. The sample records about 180,000 clones, more than 70% being singletons. The germline V gene encodes CDR1 SGHDT and CDR2 YYEEEE. The CDR3 is 16 amino acids. The V and J ends lost 0 bases and 10 bases respectively, with 20 bases between them. This sample is drawn from a study of blood T cell repertoires in COVID-19. Study-level information: Italy, Spain and the United States were the sources of the convalescent and acute COVID-19 samples. PBMCs, B-cell-depleted T cells, or T cells provided the cDNA or gDNA that made up the material.

The TCR originated in an elderly woman with active or convalescent COVID-19. The sample comprised peripheral blood. This chain uses TRBV5-6 with TRBJ2-1, with D possibly TRBD2 on 5 matching bases. CDR3 region: CASSLGMTPWELEQFF. As DNA, the CDR3 is TGTGCCAGCAGCTTGGGTATGACTCCCTGGGAGTTGGAGCAGTTCTTC.